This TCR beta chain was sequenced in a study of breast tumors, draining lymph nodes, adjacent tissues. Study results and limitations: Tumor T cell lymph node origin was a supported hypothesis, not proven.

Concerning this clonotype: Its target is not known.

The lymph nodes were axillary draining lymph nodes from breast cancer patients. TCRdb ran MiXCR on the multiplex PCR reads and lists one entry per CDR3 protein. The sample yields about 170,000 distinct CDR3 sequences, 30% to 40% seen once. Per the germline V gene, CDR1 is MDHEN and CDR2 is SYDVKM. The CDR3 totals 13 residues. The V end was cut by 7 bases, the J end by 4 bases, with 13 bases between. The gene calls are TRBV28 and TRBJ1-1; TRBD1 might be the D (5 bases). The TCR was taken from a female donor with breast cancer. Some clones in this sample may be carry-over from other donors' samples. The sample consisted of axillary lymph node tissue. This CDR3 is CASTGGGSTEAFF. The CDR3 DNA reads TGTGCCAGCACCGGGGGGGGTAGCACTGAAGCTTTCTTT. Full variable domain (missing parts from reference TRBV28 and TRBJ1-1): DVKVTQSSRYLVKRTGEKVFLECVQDMDHENMFWYRQDPGLGLRLIYFSYDVKMKEKGDIPEGYSVSREKKERFSLILESASTNQTSMYLCASTGGGSTEAFFGQGTRLTVV.